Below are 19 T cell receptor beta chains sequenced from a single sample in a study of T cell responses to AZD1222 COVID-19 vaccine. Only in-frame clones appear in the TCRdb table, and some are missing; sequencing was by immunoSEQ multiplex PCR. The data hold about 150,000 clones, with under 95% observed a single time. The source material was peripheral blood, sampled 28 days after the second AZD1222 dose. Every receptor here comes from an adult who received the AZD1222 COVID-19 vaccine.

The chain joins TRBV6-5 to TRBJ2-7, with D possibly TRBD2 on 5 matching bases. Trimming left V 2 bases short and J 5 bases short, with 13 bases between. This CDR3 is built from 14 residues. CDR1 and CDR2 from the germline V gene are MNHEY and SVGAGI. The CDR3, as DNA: TGTGCCAGCAGTTACGCCGGGGAAACCGACGAGCAGTACTTC. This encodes CASSYAGETDEQYF.

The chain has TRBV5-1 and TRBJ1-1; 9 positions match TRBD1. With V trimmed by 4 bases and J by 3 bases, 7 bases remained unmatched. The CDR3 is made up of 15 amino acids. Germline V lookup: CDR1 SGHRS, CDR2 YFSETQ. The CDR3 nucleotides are TGCGCCAGCAGCCCCCGGACAGGGGTCGACACTGAAGCTTTCTTT. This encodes CASSPRTGVDTEAFF.

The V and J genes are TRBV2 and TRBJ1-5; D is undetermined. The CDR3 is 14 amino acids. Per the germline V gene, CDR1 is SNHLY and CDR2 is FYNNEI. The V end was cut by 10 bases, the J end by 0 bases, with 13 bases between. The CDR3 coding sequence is TGTGCCACCAACACGAAACTTAGCAATCAGCCCCAGCATTTT. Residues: CATNTKLSNQPQHF.

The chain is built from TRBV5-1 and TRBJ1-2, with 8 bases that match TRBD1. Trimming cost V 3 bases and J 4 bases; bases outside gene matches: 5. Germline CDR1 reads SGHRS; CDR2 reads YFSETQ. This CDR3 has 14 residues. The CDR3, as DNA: TGCGCCAGCAGCTCATCCGGACAGGGCTATGGCTACACCTTC. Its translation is CASSSSGQGYGYTF.

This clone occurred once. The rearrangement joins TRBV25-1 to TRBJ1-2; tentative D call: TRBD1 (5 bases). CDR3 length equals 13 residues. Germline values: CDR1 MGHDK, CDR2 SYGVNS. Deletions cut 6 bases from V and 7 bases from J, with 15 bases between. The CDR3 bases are TGTGCCAGCAGGGGGTCGGGGGGATCTGGCTACACCTTC. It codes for CASRGSGGSGYTF.

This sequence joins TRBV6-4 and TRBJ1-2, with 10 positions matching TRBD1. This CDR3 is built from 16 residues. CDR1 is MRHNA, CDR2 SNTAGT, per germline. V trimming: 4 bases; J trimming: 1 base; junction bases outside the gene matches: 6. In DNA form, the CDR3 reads TGTGCCAGCAGTGGCGGACAGGGGGAGAATAACTATGGCTACACCTTC. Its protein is CASSGGQGENNYGYTF.

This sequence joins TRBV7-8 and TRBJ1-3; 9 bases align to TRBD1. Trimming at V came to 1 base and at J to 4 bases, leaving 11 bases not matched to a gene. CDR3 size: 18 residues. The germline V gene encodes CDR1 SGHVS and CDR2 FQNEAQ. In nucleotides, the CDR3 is TGTGCCAGCAGCTTAGAGGTCCGACAGGGGGTATTAGGAAACACCATATATTTT. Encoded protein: CASSLEVRQGVLGNTIYF.

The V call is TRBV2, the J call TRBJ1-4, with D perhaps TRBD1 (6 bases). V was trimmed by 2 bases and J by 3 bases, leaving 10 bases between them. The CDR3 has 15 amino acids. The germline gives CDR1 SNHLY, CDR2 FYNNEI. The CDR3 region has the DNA TGTGCCAGCAGTGAAACAGGGTGGCCTAATGAAAAACTGTTTTTT. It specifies CASSETGWPNEKLFF.

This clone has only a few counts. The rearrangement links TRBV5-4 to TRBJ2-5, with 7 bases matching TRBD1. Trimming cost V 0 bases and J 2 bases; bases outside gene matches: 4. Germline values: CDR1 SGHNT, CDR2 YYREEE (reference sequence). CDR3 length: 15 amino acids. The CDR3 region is CASSLAGQLQETQYF. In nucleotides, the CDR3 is TGTGCCAGCAGCTTGGCGGGACAGTTACAAGAGACCCAGTACTTC.

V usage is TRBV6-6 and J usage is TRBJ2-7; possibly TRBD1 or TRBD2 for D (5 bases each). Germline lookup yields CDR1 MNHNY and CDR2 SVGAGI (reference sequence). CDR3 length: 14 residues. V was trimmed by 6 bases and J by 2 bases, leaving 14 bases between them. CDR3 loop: CASRPGTATYEQYF. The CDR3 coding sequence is TGTGCCAGCAGACCAGGGACGGCTACCTACGAGCAGTACTTC.

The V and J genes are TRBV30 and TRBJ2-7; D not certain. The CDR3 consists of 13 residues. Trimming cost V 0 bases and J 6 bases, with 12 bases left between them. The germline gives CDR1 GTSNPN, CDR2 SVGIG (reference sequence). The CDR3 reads CAWSVVGGSEQYF. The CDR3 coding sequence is TGTGCCTGGAGTGTAGTCGGCGGATCCGAGCAGTACTTC.

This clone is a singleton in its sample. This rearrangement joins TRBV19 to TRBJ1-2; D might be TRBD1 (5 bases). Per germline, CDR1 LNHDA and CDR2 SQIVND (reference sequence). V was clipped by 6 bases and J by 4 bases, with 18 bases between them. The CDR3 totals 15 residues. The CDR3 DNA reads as TGTGCCAGTAGCCTCTTGGGGACCGGGGGCTATGGCTACACCTTC. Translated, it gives CASSLLGTGGYGYTF.

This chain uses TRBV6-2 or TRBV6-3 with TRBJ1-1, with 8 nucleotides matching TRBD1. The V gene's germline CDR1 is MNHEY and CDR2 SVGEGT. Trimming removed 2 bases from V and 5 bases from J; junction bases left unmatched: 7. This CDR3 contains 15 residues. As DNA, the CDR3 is TGTGCCAGCAGTTACCCGGACAGGGACAGGACTGAAGCTTTCTTT. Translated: CASSYPDRDRTEAFF.

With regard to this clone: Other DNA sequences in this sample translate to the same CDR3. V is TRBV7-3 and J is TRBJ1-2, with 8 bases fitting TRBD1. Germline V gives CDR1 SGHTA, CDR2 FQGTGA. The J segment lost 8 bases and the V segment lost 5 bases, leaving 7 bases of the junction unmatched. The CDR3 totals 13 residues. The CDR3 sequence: CASSPGQGRGYTF. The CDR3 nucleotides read TGTGCCAGCAGCCCCGGACAGGGTAGAGGCTACACCTTC.

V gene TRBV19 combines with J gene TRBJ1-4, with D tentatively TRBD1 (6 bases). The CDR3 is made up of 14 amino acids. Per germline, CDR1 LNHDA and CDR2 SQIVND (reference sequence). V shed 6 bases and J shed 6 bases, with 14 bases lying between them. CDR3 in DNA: TGTGCCAGTAGGTCTACAGGGAGAGATGAAAAACTGTTTTTT. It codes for CASRSTGRDEKLFF.

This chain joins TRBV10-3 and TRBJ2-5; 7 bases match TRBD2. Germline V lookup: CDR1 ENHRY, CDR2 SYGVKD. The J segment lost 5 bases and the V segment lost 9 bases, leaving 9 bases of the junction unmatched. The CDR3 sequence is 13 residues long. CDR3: CAIGGRGAETQYF. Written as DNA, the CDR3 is TGTGCCATTGGGGGGAGGGGCGCGGAGACCCAGTACTTC.

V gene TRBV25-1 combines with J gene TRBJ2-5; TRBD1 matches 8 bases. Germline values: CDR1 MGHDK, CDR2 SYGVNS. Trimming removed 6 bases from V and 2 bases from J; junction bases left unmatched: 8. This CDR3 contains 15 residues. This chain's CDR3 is CASSNFQGAQETQYF. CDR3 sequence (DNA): TGTGCCAGCAGCAATTTTCAGGGGGCACAAGAGACCCAGTACTTC.

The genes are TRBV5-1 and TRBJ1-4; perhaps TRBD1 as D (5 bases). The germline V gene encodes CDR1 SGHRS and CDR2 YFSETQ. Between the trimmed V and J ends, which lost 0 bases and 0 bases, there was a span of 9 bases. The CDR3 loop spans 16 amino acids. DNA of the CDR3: TGCGCCAGCAGCTTGGGGCAGGGAACAACTAATGAAAAACTGTTTTTT. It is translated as CASSLGQGTTNEKLFF.

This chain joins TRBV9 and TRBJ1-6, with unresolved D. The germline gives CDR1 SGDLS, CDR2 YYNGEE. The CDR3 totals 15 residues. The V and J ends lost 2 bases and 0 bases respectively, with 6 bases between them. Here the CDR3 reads CASSVQSSYNSPLHF. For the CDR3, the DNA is TGTGCCAGCAGCGTGCAGAGCTCCTATAATTCACCCCTCCACTTT.